This TCR beta chain was recorded in a study of shared clonotypes between healthy human individuals. Across the study: Each donor's CD4 naive and CD4 memory cells filled three plates apiece, CD8 naive two, and CD8 memory one.

Germline values: CDR1 SGHVS, CDR2 FQNEAQ. The CDR3 loop spans 12 amino acids. V lost 0 bases and J lost 2, with 0 bases in between. The naive CD8 population came from CD45RO-negative cells selected for CCR7, without terminally differentiated effector memory CD45RA+ cells. Repertoires were generated with immunoSEQ multiplex PCR, while TCRdb's copy carries only in-frame clones and drops some. The table includes 550,000 to 750,000 clones, 92% detected once. As for this clone: No antigen is known for it.

Study-wide points: Despite large depth, sorted-subset datasets appeared incompletely sequenced. Memory subsets had estimated richness that was generally smaller than that of naive subsets.

Specimen: naive CD8+ T cells sorted from blood. The chain carries TRBV7-8 and TRBJ2-3; D not certain. This TCR was recovered from a man aged 25-45 years in good health. Here the CDR3 reads CASSLATDTQYF. Written as DNA, the CDR3 is TGTGCCAGCAGCTTAGCCACAGATACGCAGTATTTT.